The sequence of this T cell receptor beta chain was determined in a study of T cell responses to AZD1222 COVID-19 vaccine. The overall study: Second-dose recipients at about 4 or about 12 weeks were treated as one pooled group. Study results and caveats: Reports say nearly half of spike-specific TCRs go after unmutated variant regions. Among vaccine-associated CD4 TCRs, coverage spanned spike, with dominance at 160-218 and 743-854.

Assay: immunoSEQ multiplex PCR; the TCRdb copy retains only in-frame clones and omits some. Among 90,000 to 150,000 clones, just over 90% were seen once, and the ten largest hold approximately 4.2%. The CDR3 is 16 residues long. V lost 3 bases, J lost 1 base, and 13 bases lay in between. Germline V gene sequence: CDR1 LNHDA, CDR2 SQIVND (reference sequence). In regard to this clone: Its antigen is not known.

Sequences were derived from peripheral blood, sampled on day 0 of AZD1222 vaccination. The TCR was taken from an adult in good health. The V gene is TRBV19, the J gene TRBJ1-3; maybe TRBD1 (6 bases). CDR3 sequence (DNA): TGTGCCAGTAGTATTCCGGGGGCCCCATCTGGAAACACCATATATTTT. This gives the protein CASSIPGAPSGNTIYF.